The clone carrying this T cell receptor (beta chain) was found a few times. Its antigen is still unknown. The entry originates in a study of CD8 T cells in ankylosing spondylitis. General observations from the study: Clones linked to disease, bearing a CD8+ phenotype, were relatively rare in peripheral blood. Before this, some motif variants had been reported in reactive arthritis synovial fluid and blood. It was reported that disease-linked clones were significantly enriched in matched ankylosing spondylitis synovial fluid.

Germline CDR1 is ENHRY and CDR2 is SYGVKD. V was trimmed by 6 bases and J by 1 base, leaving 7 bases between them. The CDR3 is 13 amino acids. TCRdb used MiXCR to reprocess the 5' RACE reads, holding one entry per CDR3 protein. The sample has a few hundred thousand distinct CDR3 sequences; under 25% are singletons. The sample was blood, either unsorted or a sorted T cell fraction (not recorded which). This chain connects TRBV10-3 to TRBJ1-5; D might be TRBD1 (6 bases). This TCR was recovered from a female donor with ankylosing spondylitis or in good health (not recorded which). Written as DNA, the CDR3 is TGTGCCATCAGAAGGGGGAGCAATCAGCCCCAGCATTTT. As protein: CAIRRGSNQPQHF.